This TCR beta chain came from a study of regulatory T cells in long-lasting Graves disease (dated by TCRdb to the early 2020s). In the study overall: Newly diagnosed Graves' disease patients had taken antithyroid drugs for less than 3 months. Peripheral blood TCR sequencing and RNA sequencing compared persistent Graves' disease patients with newly diagnosed Graves' disease patients. The study was registered as a clinical trial and conducted in China. TCR sequencing covered roughly 13 persistent and approximately 20 newly diagnosed Graves' disease patients, around 35 samples in total. General findings and caveats noted by the study authors: Sequencing and analysis were restricted to the TCR beta chain. The study examined only peripheral blood because the primary lesion, thyroid tissue, could not be accessed. Persistent disease showed preferential use of TRBV28, TRBJ1-2 and TRBJ2-5, whereas newly diagnosed disease favored TRBV20-1 and TRBJ2-1. The small sample size was acknowledged by the authors as a limitation that may reduce accuracy. Compared with newly diagnosed patients, persistent Graves' disease patients had lower TCR Shannon entropy and fewer highly expanded clones, which suggests clonal expansion. Persistent patients shared more public clonotypes among themselves (around 2,500) than newly diagnosed patients did (about 900).

This clonotype was counted only a few times. Its antigen is not yet known. No much larger clonotype is one base removed from it; base qualities were not supplied. Libraries were prepared through multiplex PCR. TCRdb lists the instrument as Illumina HiSeq 4000. To build TCR beta libraries, CDR3 regions were amplified by Arm-PCR using iRepertoire HTBI primers. Before sequencing, the PCR products went through gel purification. On the authors' methods: A total of 62 TRBV and about 13 TRBJ segments were identified across samples and were used for gene usage analysis of CDR3 amino acid clonotypes. Filtered high-quality paired reads were merged into contigs using COPE and FqMerger. BLAST was used to align contigs to IMGT TRBV, TRBD and TRBJ reference genes, and CDR3 was defined according to IMGT. Highly expanded clones were defined as clonotypes with a frequency above 0.1%. Shannon entropy served as the measure of repertoire diversity, while the Gini coefficient captured V-J evenness. A clonotype found in more than one individual was treated as public. The public reads were quality trimmed at Q25 with fastp and then assembled into clones with MiXCR by TCRdb, keeping productive beta chains. Rows with one shared CDR3 protein collapse into an entry with the most common genes and DNA. These V and J calls rely on TCRdb rather than the paper's analysis. A total of approximately 350,000 distinct CDR3 sequences appear in this sample, about 16% of them only once. 20% to 25% of the sample is taken by the ten largest.

The time point label for this specimen denotes: newly diagnosed GD, antithyroid drugs for less than 3 months. For both TCR sequencing and RNA sequencing, RNA was extracted from PBMCs in TRIzol. The diagnosis of Graves' disease followed American Thyroid Association guidelines. Patients were recruited from an endocrinology department in Xi'an, China. From each patient, nine milliliters of peripheral blood was collected into an EDTA anticoagulant tube. Ficoll Paque Plus density gradient separation was used to isolate PBMCs, and no further T cell sorting was performed. An Agilent 2100 Bioanalyzer and agarose gel were used to check RNA quality, while a NanoDrop 2000 measured RNA concentration. V is trimmed back by 6 bases and J by 3 bases, and the junction contains 5 bases that no gene match accounts for. As encoded in the germline V gene, CDR1 is MNHNS while CDR2 is SASEGT. From the cysteine up to the phenylalanine, the CDR3 has a length of 17 residues. Only CDR3 DNA remains: 51 bases, in frame from the first base.

The same data also went into a second study, on T cells in Graves' hyperthyroidism and ophthalmopathy. Drawing on the second study: Graves' hyperthyroidism was defined as stable when no progression to ophthalmopathy occurred over 18 months of follow-up. Hyperthyroidism patients were aged 18 to 65 years and newly diagnosed, with disease duration of less than 2 months. Exclusion was applied to patients with uncontrolled infections, other autoimmune diseases, pregnancy or lactation. Diagnoses relied on clinical symptoms, serum thyroxine and TRAb, thyroid ultrasound and orbital computed tomography. The first round of RT-PCR for the TCR CDR3 was performed with the HTBI primer set and the Qiagen OneStep RT-PCR kit. Blood samples also contained most of the expanded thyroid clonotypes (frequency above 0.001), which suggests that blood repertoires may reflect thyroid immune responses. A model built on a 13 V-J signature distinguished ophthalmopathy from stable hyperthyroidism, reaching roughly 88% sensitivity and around 82% specificity in cross-validation and 80%/75% in testing. In validation, progression to ophthalmopathy was predicted by the model with around 70% sensitivity and around 75% specificity, a median of roughly 6 months before onset. To identify distinguishing TCR V-J signatures, a discovery cohort of about 100 patients was used, comprising some 43 with Graves' ophthalmopathy and approximately 57 with stable Graves' hyperthyroidism. Prospective prediction of ophthalmopathy was tested in an independent validation cohort of 18 to 20 hyperthyroidism patients and 15 to 17 patients who later progressed to ophthalmopathy. The 95 to 100 discovery patients were randomly split 7:3 into training and test sets. In addition, the study compared T-cell repertoires in thyroid tissue and in blood from about 6 Graves' hyperthyroidism patients. After blood sampling, hyperthyroidism patients were treated with methimazole at a starting dose of 30 mg daily, and ophthalmopathy patients were treated with high-dose intravenous methylprednisolone. Libraries were constructed in a second round of multiplex PCR, after which size selection and purification were carried out. Sequencing of the libraries was done on an Illumina HiSeq2000 using paired-end 100 bp reads. SOAPnuke was used to process the raw data, removing reads that contained adapters or uncalled bases, had a mean Phred below 15, or lacked an exact match to the constant primer or identifier. High-quality paired reads were merged with COPE v1.2.5, and unique nucleotide sequences were defined as clonotypes. MiTCR v1.1 was used to align clonotypes to the IMGT TRBV, TRBD and TRBJ reference segments. The analysis was restricted to V-J combinations with a frequency above 0.0001, which together covered about 99% of the repertoires. A TCS score was defined as the ratio between F50 (clonal expansion) and ExV (chaos), using BLOSUM62-based TCRdist between CDR3 peptides within each V-J. Welch's t-statistics and random forest reduced around 520 V-J features to roughly 13, which were used in a naive Bayes classifier (R e1071). Sample size was not statistically predetermined, and blinding of investigators to group allocation was not performed. According to the paper, TCR Vbeta CDR3 sequencing was carried out on 135 peripheral blood samples, which came from over 40 ophthalmopathy, around 75 hyperthyroidism and approximately 17 progressor patients.

Sequenced material: peripheral blood mononuclear cells (PBMCs), taken at new diagnosis, from a patient treated with antithyroid drugs. The sequence links TRBV6-1 to TRBJ2-2, with 15 middle bases fitting TRBD2. The receptor comes from a woman aged 18-29 years with Graves disease. Donor details come from another sample of the same person, matched by shared clones. The CDR3 reads CASRSGTSGGYTGELFF. Read as DNA, the sequence is TGTGCCAGCAGGAGCGGGACTAGCGGGGGGTACACCGGGGAGCTGTTTTTT.